The entry below gives a single TCR beta chain sequence along with its context. Its antigen has not been determined. No base qualities exist here, and no much larger clone lies one base off it. Receptors were amplified or captured by the immunoSEQ multiplex PCR assay. In TCRdb, the immuneACCESS table is reduced to in-frame sequences with V and J assigned. These tables do not hold every clone; where another copy was compared, an unresolved V gene accounts for under half, and the others remain unexplained. In this sample the table shows roughly 110,000 clones, more than 60% of which occur a single time. The ten biggest clones cover roughly 4.8% of the sample. For every enrolled patient, mismatch repair deficiency was confirmed by either polymerase chain reaction or immunohistochemistry. Three patients who responded to pembrolizumab therapy underwent TCR sequencing. The phase II trial prospectively evaluated PD-1 blockade with pembrolizumab in advanced mismatch repair-deficient cancers, independent of tissue of origin. Serial peripheral blood T cell samples were collected before and at multiple times after starting PD-1 blockade. Blood sampling times were reported as weeks after the first pembrolizumab dose.

The sample comes from a study of PD-1 blockade in mismatch repair-deficient tumors (dated by TCRdb to 2015 to 2018). The study in broad terms: The trial enrolled roughly 83 consecutive patients with under 15 mismatch repair-deficient cancer types between late 2013 and 2016, all previously treated and progressing. Tumor-associated T cell clones in the peripheral blood of patients responding to PD-1 blockade were tracked using deep sequencing of TCR CDR3 regions. Summary of the overall study and its limitations: Clones residing in the tumor, which were often undetectable in blood before treatment, expanded quickly after pembrolizumab and then contracted, generally before radiologic responses.

The germline ends are 17 bases apart after V is trimmed by 4 bases and J by 7 bases. In the germline V gene, CDR1 corresponds to LGHNA and CDR2 to YNFKEQ. The CDR3, cysteine through phenylalanine, is 15 amino acids long. The DNA shown is the 45-base CDR3, in frame from base 1. Sequencing was performed on peripheral blood, taken around 60 weeks after starting pembrolizumab. This chain is built from TRBV4-2 and TRBJ2-1, and TRBD2 may be the D gene, going by 6 matching bases. The receptor was derived from an adult with mismatch repair-deficient cancer. The DNA sequence follows: TGTGCCAGCAGCCGACAGCGGGCGGGCTTTAATGAGCAGTTCTTC. Its protein product is CASSRQRAGFNEQFF.